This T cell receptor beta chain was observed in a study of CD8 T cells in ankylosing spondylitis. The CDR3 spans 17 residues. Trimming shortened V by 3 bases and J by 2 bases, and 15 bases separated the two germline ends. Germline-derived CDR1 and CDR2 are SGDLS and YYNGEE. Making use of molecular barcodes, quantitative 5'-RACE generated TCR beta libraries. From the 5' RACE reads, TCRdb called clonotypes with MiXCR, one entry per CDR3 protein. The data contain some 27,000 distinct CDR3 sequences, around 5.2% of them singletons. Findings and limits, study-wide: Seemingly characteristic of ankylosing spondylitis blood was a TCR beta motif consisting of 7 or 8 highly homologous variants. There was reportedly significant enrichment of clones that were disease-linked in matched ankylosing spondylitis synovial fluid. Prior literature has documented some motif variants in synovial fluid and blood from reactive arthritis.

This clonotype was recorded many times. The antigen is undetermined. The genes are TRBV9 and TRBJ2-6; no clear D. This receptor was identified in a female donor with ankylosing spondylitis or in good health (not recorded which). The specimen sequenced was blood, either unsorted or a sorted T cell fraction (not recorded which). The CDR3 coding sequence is TGTGCCAGCAGCGCCCGAATTACCCGACCTGGGGCCAACGTCCTGACTTTC. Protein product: CASSARITRPGANVLTF. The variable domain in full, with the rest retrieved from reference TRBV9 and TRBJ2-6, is DSGVTQTPKHLITATGQRVTLRCSPRSGDLSVYWYQQSLDQGLQFLIQYYNGEERAKGNILERFSAQQFPDLHSELNLSSLELGDSALYFCASSARITRPGANVLTFGAGSRLTVL.